This T cell receptor (beta chain) was sequenced during a study of blood T cell repertoires in COVID-19. About the study: Whether acute or convalescent, the COVID-19 samples came from the United States, Italy and Spain.

In the authors' methods: The authors estimated nucleated cell counts from reference gene primer amplification. Profiled with immunoSEQ multiplex PCR; TCRdb holds only in-frame clones, not every one. V and J calls and clone size are those listed in that table; D and trimming were worked out from the DNA. The repertoire holds roughly 310,000 clones, with approximately 87% as singletons. CDR1 is SGHAT, CDR2 FQNNGV, per germline. This CDR3 contains 14 residues. V gave up 1 base and J gave up 9 bases, with 13 bases separating them. This clonotype was sampled from a woman between 25 and 40 years old with COVID-19, enrolled during active disease. The sample taken for sequencing was peripheral blood. The rearrangement uses TRBV11-2 and TRBJ2-1; possible D gene TRBD2, 5 bases. The chain's CDR3 is CASSLVLRESEQFF. CDR3 coding DNA: TGTGCCAGCAGCTTAGTGTTAAGGGAGAGTGAGCAGTTCTTC.